This T cell receptor (beta chain) was profiled in a study of tumor-infiltrating lymphocytes in primary liver carcinoma. Study results and limitations: Reduced overlap was seen in tumor-adjacent and tumor-blood pairs versus tumor region pairs.

V was cut by 7 bases and J by 7 bases, with 21 bases left in between. The CDR3 runs 15 residues. CDR1 is SGHRS, CDR2 YFSETQ, per germline. Total RNA amounting to about 520 ng was the source from which TCR beta cDNA was made with a constant-region primer. Construction of TCR beta libraries relied on three successive nested multiplex PCR rounds employing slightly modified ARM-PCR. The opening two PCR rounds, about 11 cycles each, paired TRBV1-TRBV30 forward primers with a C-beta reverse primer. TCRdb re-analysed the multiplex PCR reads in MiXCR, keeping a single row per CDR3 protein. The data show about 99,000 distinct CDR3 sequences, 69% seen once. This clonotype has at least ten counts. Its antigen is undetermined. Extraction of RNA together with DNA used 20-30 mg of unsorted bulk tissue.

The specimen sequenced was liver tumor tissue from sampling region 5. The subset: tumor region T5, tumor centre. This clonotype was obtained from a woman between 55 and 75 years old with primary liver carcinoma and hepatitis B virus infection. V gene TRBV5-1 combines with J gene TRBJ2-1, with D tentatively TRBD2 (6 bases). This CDR3 is CASERRDSLQNEQFF. The CDR3, as DNA: TGCGCCAGCGAGCGAAGGGACTCCCTACAGAATGAGCAGTTCTTC.